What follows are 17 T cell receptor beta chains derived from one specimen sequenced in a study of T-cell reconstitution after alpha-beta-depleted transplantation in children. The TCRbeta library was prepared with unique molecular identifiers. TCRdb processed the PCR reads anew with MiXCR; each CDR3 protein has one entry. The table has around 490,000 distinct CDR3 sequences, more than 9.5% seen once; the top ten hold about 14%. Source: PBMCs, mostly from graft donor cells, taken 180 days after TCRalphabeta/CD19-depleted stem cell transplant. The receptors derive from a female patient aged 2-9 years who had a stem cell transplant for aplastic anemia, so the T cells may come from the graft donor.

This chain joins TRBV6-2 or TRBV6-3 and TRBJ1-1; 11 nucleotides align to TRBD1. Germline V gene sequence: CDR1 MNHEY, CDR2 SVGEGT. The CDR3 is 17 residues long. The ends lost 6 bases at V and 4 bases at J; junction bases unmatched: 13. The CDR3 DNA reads TGTGCCAGCAGACCTCACGGGACAGGGGGACGGGGCACTGAAGCTTTCTTT. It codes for CASRPHGTGGRGTEAFF.

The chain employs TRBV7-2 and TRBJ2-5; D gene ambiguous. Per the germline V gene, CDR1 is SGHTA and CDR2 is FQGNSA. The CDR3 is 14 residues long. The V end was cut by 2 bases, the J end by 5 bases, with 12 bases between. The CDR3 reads CASSLLGMEETQYF. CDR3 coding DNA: TGTGCCAGCAGCTTACTGGGAATGGAGGAGACCCAGTACTTC.

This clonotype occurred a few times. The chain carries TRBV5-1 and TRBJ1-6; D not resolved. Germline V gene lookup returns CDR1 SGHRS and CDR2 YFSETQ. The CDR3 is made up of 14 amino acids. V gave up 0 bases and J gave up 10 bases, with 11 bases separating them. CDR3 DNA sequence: TGCGCCAGCAGCTTGGCCCCACTGGAATCACCCCTCCACTTT. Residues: CASSLAPLESPLHF.

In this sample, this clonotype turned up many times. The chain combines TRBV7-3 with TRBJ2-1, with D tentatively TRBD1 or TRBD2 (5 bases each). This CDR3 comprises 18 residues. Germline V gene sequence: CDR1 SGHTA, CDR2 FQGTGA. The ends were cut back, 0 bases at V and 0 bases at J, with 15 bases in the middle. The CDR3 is CASSLTLGGTSSYNEQFF. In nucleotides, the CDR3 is TGTGCCAGCAGCTTAACCCTAGGTGGGACGAGCTCCTACAATGAGCAGTTCTTC.

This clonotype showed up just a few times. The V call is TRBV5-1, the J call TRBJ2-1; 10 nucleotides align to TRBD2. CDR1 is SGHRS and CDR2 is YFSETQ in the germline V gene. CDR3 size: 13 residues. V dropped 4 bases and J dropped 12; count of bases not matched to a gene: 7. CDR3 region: CASSSGTSAPQFF. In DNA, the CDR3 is TGCGCCAGCAGCAGCGGGACTAGCGCGCCGCAGTTCTTC.

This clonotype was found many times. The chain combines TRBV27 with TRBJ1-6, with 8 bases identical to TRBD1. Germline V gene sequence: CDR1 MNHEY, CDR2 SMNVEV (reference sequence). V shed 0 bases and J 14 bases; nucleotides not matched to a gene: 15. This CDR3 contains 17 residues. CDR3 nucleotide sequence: TGTGCCAGCAGTTTATCAGGGCGAGCAGGGGGCCCTTCGGCCCTCCACTTT. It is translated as CASSLSGRAGGPSALHF.

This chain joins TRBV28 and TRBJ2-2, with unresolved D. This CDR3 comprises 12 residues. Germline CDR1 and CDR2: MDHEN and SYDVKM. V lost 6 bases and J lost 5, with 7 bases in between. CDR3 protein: CASSRFTGELFF. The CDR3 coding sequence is TGTGCCAGCAGCCGATTTACCGGGGAGCTGTTTTTT.

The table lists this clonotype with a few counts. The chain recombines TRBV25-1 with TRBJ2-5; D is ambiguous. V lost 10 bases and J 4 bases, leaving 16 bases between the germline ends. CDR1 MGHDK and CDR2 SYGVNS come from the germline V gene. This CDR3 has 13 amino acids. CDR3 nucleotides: TGTGCCACCGCTAGAAGTAGTAGAGAGACCCAGTACTTC. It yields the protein CATARSSRETQYF.

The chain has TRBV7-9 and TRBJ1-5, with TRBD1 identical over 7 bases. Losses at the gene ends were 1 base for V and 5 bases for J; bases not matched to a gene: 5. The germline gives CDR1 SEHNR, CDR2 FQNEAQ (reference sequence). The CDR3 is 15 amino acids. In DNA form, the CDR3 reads TGTGCCAGCAGCTTAGGCTGGACAGGAGATCAGCCCCAGCATTTT. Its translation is CASSLGWTGDQPQHF.

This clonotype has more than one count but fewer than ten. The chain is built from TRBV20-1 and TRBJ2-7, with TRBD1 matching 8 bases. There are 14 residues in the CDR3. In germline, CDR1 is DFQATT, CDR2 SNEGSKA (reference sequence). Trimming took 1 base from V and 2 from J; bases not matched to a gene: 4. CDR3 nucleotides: TGCAGTGCTAGAGCCCAGACAGGGGCCTACGAGCAGTACTTC. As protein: CSARAQTGAYEQYF.

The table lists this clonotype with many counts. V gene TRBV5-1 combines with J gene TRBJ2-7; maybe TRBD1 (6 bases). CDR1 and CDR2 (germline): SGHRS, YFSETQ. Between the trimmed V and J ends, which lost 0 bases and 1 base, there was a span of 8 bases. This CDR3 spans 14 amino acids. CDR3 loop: CASSLEGQSYEQYV. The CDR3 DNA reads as TGCGCCAGCAGCTTGGAAGGACAGTCCTACGAGCAGTACGTC.

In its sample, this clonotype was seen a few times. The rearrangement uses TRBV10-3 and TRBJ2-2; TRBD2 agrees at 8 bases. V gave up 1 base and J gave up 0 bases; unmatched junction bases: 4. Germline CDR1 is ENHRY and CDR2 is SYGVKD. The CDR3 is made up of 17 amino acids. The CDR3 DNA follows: TGTGCCATCAGTGAGTGGGCTAGCGGGTCGAACACCGGGGAGCTGTTTTTT. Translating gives CAISEWASGSNTGELFF.

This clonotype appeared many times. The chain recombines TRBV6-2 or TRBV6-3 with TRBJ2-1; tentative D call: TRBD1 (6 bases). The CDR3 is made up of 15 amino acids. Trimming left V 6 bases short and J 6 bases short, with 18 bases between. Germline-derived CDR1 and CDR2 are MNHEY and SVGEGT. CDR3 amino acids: CASRTRRGWGNEQFF. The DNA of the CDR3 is TGTGCCAGCAGGACCCGAAGGGGGTGGGGCAATGAGCAGTTCTTC.

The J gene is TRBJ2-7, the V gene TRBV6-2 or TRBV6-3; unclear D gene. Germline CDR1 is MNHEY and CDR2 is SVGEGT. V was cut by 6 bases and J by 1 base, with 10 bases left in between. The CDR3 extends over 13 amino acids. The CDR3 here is CASSPTLSYEQYV. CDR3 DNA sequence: TGTGCCAGCAGCCCAACGCTGTCCTACGAGCAGTACGTC.

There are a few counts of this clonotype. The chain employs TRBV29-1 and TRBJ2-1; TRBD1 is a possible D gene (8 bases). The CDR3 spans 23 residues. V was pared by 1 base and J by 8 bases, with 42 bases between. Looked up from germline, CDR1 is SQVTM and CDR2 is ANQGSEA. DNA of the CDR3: TGCAGCGTTGAAGTTCTGTGGGCAGGGGGCGCCAGCAGCTGGACTAGGTTAGTGGATGAGCAGTTCTTC. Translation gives CSVEVLWAGGASSWTRLVDEQFF.

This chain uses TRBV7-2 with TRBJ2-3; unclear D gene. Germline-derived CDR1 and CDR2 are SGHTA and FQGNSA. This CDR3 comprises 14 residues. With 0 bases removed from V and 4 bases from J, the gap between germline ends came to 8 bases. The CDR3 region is CASSLALIPDTQYF. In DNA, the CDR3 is TGTGCCAGCAGCTTAGCACTTATCCCAGATACGCAGTATTTT.

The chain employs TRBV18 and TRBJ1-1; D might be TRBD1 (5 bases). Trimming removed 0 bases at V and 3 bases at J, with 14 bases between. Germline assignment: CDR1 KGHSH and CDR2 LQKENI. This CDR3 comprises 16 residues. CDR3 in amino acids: CASSPPKKDSYTEAFF. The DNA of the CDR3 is TGTGCCAGCTCACCACCTAAAAAAGACAGTTACACTGAAGCTTTCTTT.